These 15 T cell receptor beta chains originate from one sample sequenced in a study of blood T cell repertoires in COVID-19 (dated by TCRdb to 2020 to 2021). Library preparation was by the immunoSEQ multiplex PCR assay. TCRdb retrieved this table from immuneACCESS and kept in-frame rearrangements only. Not all clones are present; in checked studies, unresolved V genes account for under half, and no reason is known for the remainder. The sample table lists approximately 250,000 clones, 86% of them with a count of one. The ten top clones hold 5.5% to 6% of the sample. Input material: peripheral blood. The receptors here all came from an elderly woman with COVID-19, enrolled during active disease.

The chain links TRBV28 to TRBJ2-1, with a tentative D call TRBD1 (7 bases). This CDR3 spans 17 amino acids. CDR1 is MDHEN, CDR2 SYDVKM, per germline. V lost 2 bases and J 8 bases, leaving 22 bases between the germline ends. The CDR3 nucleotides are TGTGCCAGCAGTTTAAGAGCAGGGGGGAATAGGGTTCATGAGCAGTTCTTC. It is translated as CASSLRAGGNRVHEQFF.

The rearrangement links TRBV5-1 to TRBJ1-6; weak D call: TRBD1 (6 bases). The CDR3 has 15 residues. With 4 bases removed from V and 7 bases from J, the gap between germline ends came to 15 bases. Germline V gene sequence: CDR1 SGHRS, CDR2 YFSETQ. CDR3 nucleotide sequence: TGCGCCAGCAGCCCACAGGGAAGAGGGAATTCACCCCTCCACTTT. This sequence encodes CASSPQGRGNSPLHF.

This clone was seen a few times. The genes are TRBV29-1 and TRBJ2-7; D gene uncertain. The V gene's germline CDR1 is SQVTM and CDR2 ANQGSEA. Trimming took 2 bases from V and 2 from J, leaving 31 bases between them. The CDR3 runs to 20 residues. The CDR3 is CSVEQVVASPDTVYAYEQYF. The CDR3 coding sequence is TGCAGCGTTGAACAAGTGGTGGCATCCCCGGATACAGTCTATGCCTACGAGCAGTACTTC.

The chain couples TRBV7-8 to TRBJ1-2; D remains unclear. CDR3 length equals 14 residues. V lost 1 base and J lost 4, with 10 bases in between. Germline assignment: CDR1 SGHVS and CDR2 FQNEAQ. CDR3 in amino acids: CASSLESGPYGYTF. For the CDR3, the DNA is TGTGCCAGCAGCTTAGAGTCAGGTCCCTATGGCTACACCTTC.

CDR3 DNA sequence: TGTGCCAGCAGCCACGCTATTATAGCGGGGGGGCCAGGAGATACGCAGTATTTT. It is translated as CASSHAIIAGGPGDTQYF. V and J are TRBV5-4 and TRBJ2-3, with 11 bases identical to TRBD2. This CDR3 is 18 amino acids long. Germline CDR1 is SGHNT and CDR2 is YYREEE (reference sequence). The V and J ends lost 4 bases and 5 bases, in that order; junction bases with no gene match: 15. The full variable domain, with the rest looked up from reference TRBV5-4 and TRBJ2-3, is ETGVTQSPTHLIKTRGQQVTLRCSSQSGHNTVSWYQQALGQGPQFIFQYYREEENGRGNFPPRFSGLQFPNYSSELNVNALELDDSALYLCASSHAIIAGGPGDTQYFGPGTRLTVL.

This chain connects TRBV18 to TRBJ1-1; no clear D gene. Germline lookup yields CDR1 KGHSH and CDR2 LQKENI. The CDR3 length is 13 residues. V was pared by 4 bases and J by 7 bases, with 13 bases between. CDR3 sequence reads: CASSLSQEVEAFF. The CDR3 bases are TGTGCCAGCTCACTAAGCCAGGAGGTTGAAGCTTTCTTT.

The chain links TRBV10-3 to TRBJ2-4; D might be TRBD2 (5 bases). This CDR3 has 14 amino acids. Germline-derived CDR1 and CDR2 are ENHRY and SYGVKD. V was cut by 3 bases and J by 11 bases, with 17 bases left in between. The CDR3 protein is CAISDQAAPGFQYF. In DNA, the CDR3 is TGTGCCATCAGTGACCAGGCCGCCCCGGGATTTCAGTACTTC.

The V gene is TRBV20-1, the J gene TRBJ2-5; D not certain. Per the germline V gene, CDR1 is DFQATT and CDR2 is SNEGSKA (reference sequence). The CDR3 loop spans 13 amino acids. The ends were cut back, 3 bases at V and 1 base at J, with 9 bases in the middle. Written as DNA, the CDR3 is TGCAGTGCTAGTGGTCTGGCCCAAGAGACCCAGTACTTC. Translated: CSASGLAQETQYF.

A remark on this clone: At one boundary the junction diverges from the germline segment, which might be a read error. The gene calls are TRBV7-7 and TRBJ1-5; D is ambiguous. The CDR3 spans 20 residues. Germline values: CDR1 SSHAT, CDR2 FNYEAQ (reference sequence). The chain's CDR3 is CASSLGGYTGQTVHDQPQHF. As DNA, the CDR3 is TGTGCTAGCAGCTTAGGAGGGTACACTGGGCAAACAGTCCACGATCAGCCCCAGCATTTT.

J is TRBJ1-5 and V is TRBV6-1, with TRBD1 as a possible D gene (6 bases). Deletions cut 2 bases from V and 2 bases from J, with 13 bases between. The CDR3 is made up of 16 amino acids. Germline V CDR1 and CDR2: MNHNS, SASEGT. The CDR3 DNA is TGTGCCAGCAGTGAACAGGGGAATTTGCGCAATCAGCCCCAGCATTTT. It encodes CASSEQGNLRNQPQHF.

This chain uses TRBV28 with TRBJ1-6; D call uncertain. The CDR3 consists of 14 residues. The germline V gene has CDR1 MDHEN and CDR2 SYDVKM. V was cut by 3 bases and J by 9 bases, with 12 bases left in between. CDR3 residues: CASSFVPESSPLHF. The CDR3 coding sequence is TGTGCCAGCAGTTTTGTACCCGAGAGTTCACCCCTCCACTTT.

This clone was counted once. The gene calls are TRBV9 and TRBJ1-5; 9 nucleotides line up with TRBD1. There are 13 residues in the CDR3. Germline assignment: CDR1 SGDLS and CDR2 YYNGEE. After removal of 9 bases from V and 7 bases from J, the junction contained 8 bases not matched to a gene. CDR3 sequence (DNA): TGTGCCACCGGACAGGGGCCGGGACAGCCCCAGCATTTT. Translating gives CATGQGPGQPQHF.

Here the CDR3 DNA reads TGTGCCAGCAGGACAGTCAACACTGAAGCTTTCTTT. Protein product: CASRTVNTEAFF. The chain joins TRBV6-5 to TRBJ1-1; weak D call: TRBD1 (5 bases). Germline V gives CDR1 MNHEY, CDR2 SVGAGI. The CDR3 has 12 residues. V dropped 6 bases and J dropped 2 bases, with 7 bases sitting between them.

There are a few counts of this clone. The rearrangement links TRBV20-1 to TRBJ1-2, with TRBD1 as a possible D gene (6 bases). The V and J ends lost 5 bases and 3 bases respectively, with 13 bases between them. CDR1 is DFQATT and CDR2 is SNEGSKA in the germline V gene (reference sequence). CDR3 length: 13 amino acids. The CDR3 spells CSARVTGYYGYTF. The CDR3 DNA sequence: TGCAGTGCTCGTGTTACAGGGTACTATGGCTACACCTTC.

CDR3: CASSRYYRGSENSPLHF. CDR3 DNA sequence: TGTGCCAGTAGTAGGTATTACAGGGGTTCGGAGAATTCACCCCTCCACTTT. This rearrangement joins TRBV19 to TRBJ1-6; 7 positions agree with TRBD1. Germline CDR1 reads LNHDA; CDR2 reads SQIVND (reference sequence). The CDR3 runs to 17 residues. V was clipped by 4 bases and J by 7 bases; unmatched bases: 13.